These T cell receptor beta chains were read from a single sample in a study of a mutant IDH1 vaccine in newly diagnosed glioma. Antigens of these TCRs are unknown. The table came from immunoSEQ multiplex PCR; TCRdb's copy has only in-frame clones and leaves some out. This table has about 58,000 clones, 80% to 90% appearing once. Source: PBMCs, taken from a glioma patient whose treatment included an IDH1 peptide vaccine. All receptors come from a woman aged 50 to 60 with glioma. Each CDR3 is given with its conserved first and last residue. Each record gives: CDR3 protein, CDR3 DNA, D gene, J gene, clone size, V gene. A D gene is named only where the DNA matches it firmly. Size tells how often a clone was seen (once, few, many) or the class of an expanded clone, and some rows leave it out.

CDR3 protein: CASSPSQGTGGYTF; CDR3 DNA: TGTGCCAGCAGCCCCTCCCAGGGTACTGGTGGCTACACCTTC; D gene: NA; J gene: TRBJ1-2; clone size: NA; V gene: TRBV7-3
CDR3 protein: CASSQVGGGAYGYTF; CDR3 DNA: TGTGCCAGCAGCCAAGTCGGAGGGGGGGCCTATGGCTACACCTTC; D gene: NA; J gene: TRBJ1-2; clone size: few; V gene: TRBV4-2
CDR3 protein: CASSSGLAGRSYNEQFF; CDR3 DNA: TGTGCCAGCAGTTCCGGACTAGCGGGGAGATCTTACAATGAGCAGTTCTTC; D gene: TRBD2; J gene: TRBJ2-1; clone size: NA; V gene: TRBV27
CDR3 protein: CASSIAQGSNQPQHF; CDR3 DNA: TGTGCCAGTAGTATTGCACAGGGGAGCAATCAGCCCCAGCATTTT; D gene: TRBD1; J gene: TRBJ1-5; clone size: NA; V gene: TRBV19
CDR3 protein: CASSISRVLLAANTEAFF; CDR3 DNA: TGTGCCAGTAGTATATCTCGGGTTTTGCTCGCAGCCAACACTGAAGCTTTCTTT; D gene: NA; J gene: TRBJ1-1; clone size: NA; V gene: TRBV19
CDR3 protein: CASSSLGLDTQYF; CDR3 DNA: TGCGCCAGCAGCTCACTAGGATTAGATACGCAGTATTTT; D gene: NA; J gene: TRBJ2-3; clone size: NA; V gene: TRBV5-1
CDR3 protein: CASSSRGAGNTIYF; CDR3 DNA: TGTGCCAGCAGCTCTCGCGGGGCTGGAAACACCATATATTTT; D gene: NA; J gene: TRBJ1-3; clone size: NA; V gene: TRBV7-2
CDR3 protein: CASRQAYEQYF; CDR3 DNA: TGTGCCAGCAGGCAGGCCTACGAGCAGTACTTC; D gene: NA; J gene: TRBJ2-7; clone size: NA; V gene: TRBV25-1
CDR3 protein: CASSGAGGAESYTF; CDR3 DNA: TGTGCCAGCAGCGGGGCAGGGGGCGCGGAAAGCTACACCTTC; D gene: TRBD1; J gene: TRBJ1-2; clone size: NA; V gene: TRBV7-3
CDR3 protein: CASSALGSEQYF; CDR3 DNA: TGTGCCAGCAGCGCTCTAGGATCCGAGCAGTACTTC; D gene: NA; J gene: TRBJ2-7; clone size: NA; V gene: TRBV9
CDR3 protein: CAATQGLAGGPNTGELFF; CDR3 DNA: TGTGCCGCCACACAGGGGCTAGCGGGGGGCCCGAACACCGGGGAGCTGTTTTTT; D gene: TRBD2; J gene: TRBJ2-2; clone size: NA; V gene: TRBV10-3
CDR3 protein: CASSLHRGNYGYTF; CDR3 DNA: TGCGCCAGCAGCTTACACAGGGGAAACTATGGCTACACCTTC; D gene: TRBD1; J gene: TRBJ1-2; clone size: NA; V gene: TRBV5-1
CDR3 protein: CASSVDMNTEAFF; CDR3 DNA: TGTGCCAGCAGTGTTGATATGAACACTGAAGCTTTCTTT; D gene: NA; J gene: TRBJ1-1; clone size: few; V gene: TRBV2
CDR3 protein: CASSVGQGLVSYEQYF; CDR3 DNA: TGTGCCAGCAGCGTGGGACAGGGGTTAGTCTCCTACGAGCAGTACTTC; D gene: TRBD1; J gene: TRBJ2-7; clone size: NA; V gene: TRBV9
CDR3 protein: CASSRKGQGVGETQYF; CDR3 DNA: TGTGCCAGTAGTAGAAAGGGACAGGGTGTTGGAGAGACCCAGTACTTC; D gene: TRBD1; J gene: TRBJ2-5; clone size: NA; V gene: TRBV19
CDR3 protein: CASSAESGQTNYEQYF; CDR3 DNA: TGCGCCAGCAGCGCGGAATCGGGACAGACTAACTACGAGCAGTACTTC; D gene: TRBD1; J gene: TRBJ2-7; clone size: NA; V gene: TRBV5-1
CDR3 protein: CASSQRGGTYNEQFF; CDR3 DNA: TGCGCCAGCAGCCAAAGGGGAGGGACCTACAATGAGCAGTTCTTC; D gene: TRBD2; J gene: TRBJ2-1; clone size: NA; V gene: TRBV4-3
CDR3 protein: CAISGGSGNTIYF; CDR3 DNA: TGTGCCATCAGTGGGGGCTCTGGAAACACCATATATTTT; D gene: NA; J gene: TRBJ1-3; clone size: NA; V gene: TRBV10-3
CDR3 protein: CASSLEADPYGYTF; CDR3 DNA: TGTGCCAGCAGCTTAGAGGCGGACCCCTATGGCTACACCTTC; D gene: NA; J gene: TRBJ1-2; clone size: NA; V gene: TRBV7-9
CDR3 protein: CASSGVIKGIIEKLFF; CDR3 DNA: TGTGCCAGTAGTGGGGTCATAAAGGGGATAATTGAAAAACTGTTTTTT; D gene: NA; J gene: TRBJ1-4; clone size: once; V gene: TRBV19
CDR3 protein: CAGPDSGNTIYF; CDR3 DNA: TGTGCCGGTCCGGACAGTGGAAACACCATATATTTT; D gene: NA; J gene: TRBJ1-3; clone size: NA; V gene: TRBV30
CDR3 protein: CASSADRGREKLFF; CDR3 DNA: TGTGCCAGCAGCGCGGACAGGGGGCGAGAAAAACTGTTTTTT; D gene: TRBD1; J gene: TRBJ1-4; clone size: NA; V gene: TRBV9
CDR3 protein: CAWTRDSSKGQPQHF; CDR3 DNA: TGTGCCTGGACGAGGGACAGCTCGAAGGGTCAGCCCCAGCATTTT; D gene: TRBD1; J gene: TRBJ1-5; clone size: NA; V gene: TRBV30
CDR3 protein: CASSREGTGPYEQYF; CDR3 DNA: TGTGCCAGCTCCAGAGAGGGGACAGGACCCTACGAGCAGTACTTC; D gene: TRBD1; J gene: TRBJ2-7; clone size: NA; V gene: TRBV27
CDR3 protein: CAWTTDRARGTDTQYF; CDR3 DNA: TGTGCCTGGACCACGGACAGGGCCCGAGGGACAGATACGCAGTATTTT; D gene: TRBD1; J gene: TRBJ2-3; clone size: NA; V gene: TRBV30
CDR3 protein: CASSLGPGSTDTQYF; CDR3 DNA: TGTGCCAGCAGCTTGGGGCCGGGCAGCACAGATACGCAGTATTTT; D gene: NA; J gene: TRBJ2-3; clone size: NA; V gene: TRBV5-6
CDR3 protein: CASSERPNTGELFF; CDR3 DNA: TGTGCCTCTTCGGAGAGACCGAACACCGGGGAGCTGTTTTTT; D gene: NA; J gene: TRBJ2-2; clone size: NA; V gene: TRBV30
CDR3 protein: CASSLDRAGYTF; CDR3 DNA: TGTGCCAGCAGTCTAGACAGGGCTGGCTACACCTTC; D gene: TRBD1; J gene: TRBJ1-2; clone size: NA; V gene: TRBV7-9
CDR3 protein: CASSLDLSSYEQYF; CDR3 DNA: TGCGCCAGCAGCTTGGACCTCAGCTCCTACGAGCAGTACTTC; D gene: NA; J gene: TRBJ2-7; clone size: NA; V gene: TRBV5-1
CDR3 protein: CASSPWSQGLGEAFF; CDR3 DNA: TGTGCCAGCAGTCCATGGAGTCAAGGTTTGGGGGAGGCTTTCTTT; D gene: NA; J gene: TRBJ1-1; clone size: NA; V gene: TRBV28
CDR3 protein: CASSKTLENYGYTF; CDR3 DNA: TGTGCCAGCAGCAAAACCTTAGAGAACTATGGCTACACCTTC; D gene: NA; J gene: TRBJ1-2; clone size: NA; V gene: TRBV21-1
CDR3 protein: CSAHYPPPKRNEQFF; CDR3 DNA: TGCAGCGCCCACTACCCCCCTCCTAAAAGGAATGAGCAGTTCTTC; D gene: NA; J gene: TRBJ2-1; clone size: NA; V gene: TRBV29-1
CDR3 protein: CASRSTGNTEAFF; CDR3 DNA: TGTGCCAGCAGGTCGACAGGGAACACTGAAGCTTTCTTT; D gene: NA; J gene: TRBJ1-1; clone size: NA; V gene: TRBV27